This T cell receptor beta chain is from a study of cytomegalovirus exposure and HLA in healthy donors. The J segment lost 2 bases and the V segment lost 0 bases, leaving 4 bases of the junction unmatched. CDR3 size: 16 residues. CDR1 SGHDT and CDR2 YYEEEE come from the germline V gene. The data were produced by immunoSEQ multiplex PCR, yet TCRdb's version contains in-frame clones alone and is incomplete. In the table there are a few hundred thousand clones, about 92% of which are singletons. Separation from the approximately 670-subject first cohort characterized the roughly 120-subject validation cohort, to which the donors belonged.

The sequencing sample was made of PBMCs. The chain links TRBV5-6 to TRBJ2-5, with 10 positions matching TRBD1. This sequence was found in a woman younger than 45 in good health and CMV-seronegative. In DNA form, the CDR3 reads TGTGCCAGCAGCTTGGCCGACAGGGGGCCGCAAGAGACCCAGTACTTC. Its protein is CASSLADRGPQETQYF.